This T cell receptor beta chain emerged from a study of CD8 T cells in Susac syndrome. The RNA input was roughly 0.45 to 1 ug, and it was reverse transcribed with random hexamers. The CDR3 of TCR beta was amplified by immunoSEQ multiplex PCR across 54 Vbeta and 13 Jbeta. One entry per CDR3 protein results from TCRdb running MiXCR on the immunoSEQ multiplex PCR reads. The top ten hold roughly 0.12% of the sample, which has some 120,000 distinct CDR3 sequences, nearly 95% seen once. Study conclusions and caveats: The authors acknowledged that the study's TCR sequencing and HLA analysis involved relatively few individuals.

Trimming took 6 bases from V and 3 from J, leaving 15 bases between them. Germline CDR1 MNHEY, CDR2 SMNVEV (reference sequence). The CDR3 sequence is 14 residues long. Healthy donors served as age- and sex-matched controls. Concerning this clonotype itself: Its target is not known.

The sample consisted of CD4+ T cells from PBMCs. The chain has TRBV27 and TRBJ2-7; D may be TRBD2 (5 bases). This TCR derives from a human donor in good health. The CDR3 DNA reads TGTGCCAGCAGCTTGGAGCCCGGGAACTACGAGCAGTACTTC. This codes for CASSLEPGNYEQYF.